This T cell receptor (beta chain) was identified in a study of T cell responses to AZD1222 COVID-19 vaccine. Measured with immunoSEQ multiplex PCR; TCRdb has only the in-frame clones, and not every one. The sample lists 20,000 to 25,000 clones, roughly 82% occurring once. The CDR3 has 16 residues. V was clipped by 4 bases and J by 4 bases; unmatched bases: 8. The germline V gene encodes CDR1 LNHDA and CDR2 SQIVND (reference sequence). The V call is TRBV19, the J call TRBJ2-2, with 8 bases identical to TRBD1. This receptor was identified in an adult in good health. The sequencing used peripheral blood, collected on day 0 of AZD1222 vaccination. The CDR3 protein is CASSTPVTGATGELFF. DNA for the CDR3: TGTGCCAGTAGTACCCCCGTGACAGGGGCCACCGGGGAGCTGTTTTTT.